This T cell receptor (beta chain) appears in the sequencing data of a study of T cell responses to AZD1222 COVID-19 vaccine. Overall study results and limits: Only a handful of AZD1222 recipients, several in all, had baseline seropositivity. Receipt of two AZD1222 doses was followed by a rise in Spike-specific TCR breadth and depth.

About this clone itself: The antigen remains unidentified. One junction end does not reproduce the germline sequence, and a read error may be involved.

The CDR3 spans 13 residues. Germline lookup yields CDR1 MNHEY and CDR2 SVGAGI. Only in-frame clones appear in the TCRdb table, and some are missing; sequencing was by immunoSEQ multiplex PCR. Here the sample spans 150,000 to 180,000 clones, 86% being singletons. This TCR derives from an adult in good health. V is TRBV6-5 and J is TRBJ2-1, with D maybe TRBD2 (7 bases). The sequencing here drew on peripheral blood, taken on day 0 of MenACWY control vaccination. CDR3: CASRRGLLDVELF. The CDR3 DNA sequence: TGTGCCAGCAGGCGGGGGCTGCTAGACGTGGAACTCTTC.